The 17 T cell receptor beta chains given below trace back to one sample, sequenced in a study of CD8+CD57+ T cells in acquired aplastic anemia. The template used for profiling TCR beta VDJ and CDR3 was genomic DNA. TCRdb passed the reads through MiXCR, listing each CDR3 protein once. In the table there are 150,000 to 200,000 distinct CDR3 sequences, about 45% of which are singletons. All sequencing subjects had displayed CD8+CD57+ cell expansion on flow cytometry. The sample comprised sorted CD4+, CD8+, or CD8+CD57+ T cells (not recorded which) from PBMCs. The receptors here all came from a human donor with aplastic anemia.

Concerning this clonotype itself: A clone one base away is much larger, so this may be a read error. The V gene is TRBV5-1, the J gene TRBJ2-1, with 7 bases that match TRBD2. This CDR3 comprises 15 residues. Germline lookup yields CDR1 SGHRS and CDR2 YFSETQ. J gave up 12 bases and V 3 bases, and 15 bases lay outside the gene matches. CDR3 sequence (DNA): TGCGCCAGCAGCTCCGGTTCTACTACTAGCGATCGGCAGTTCTTC. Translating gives CASSSGSTTSDRQFF.

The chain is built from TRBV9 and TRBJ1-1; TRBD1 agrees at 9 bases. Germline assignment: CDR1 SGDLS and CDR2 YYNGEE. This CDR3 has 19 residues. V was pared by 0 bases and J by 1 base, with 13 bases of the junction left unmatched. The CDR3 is CASSVAEQGAVRSNTEAFF. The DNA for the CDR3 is TGTGCCAGCAGCGTAGCTGAACAGGGGGCAGTTAGGTCGAACACTGAAGCTTTCTTT.

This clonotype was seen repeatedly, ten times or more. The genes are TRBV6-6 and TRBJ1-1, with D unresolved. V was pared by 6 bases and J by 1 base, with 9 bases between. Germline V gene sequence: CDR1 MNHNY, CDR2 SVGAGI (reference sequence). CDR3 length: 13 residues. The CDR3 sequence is CASRRIWNTEAFF. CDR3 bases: TGTGCCAGCAGACGGATATGGAACACTGAAGCTTTCTTT.

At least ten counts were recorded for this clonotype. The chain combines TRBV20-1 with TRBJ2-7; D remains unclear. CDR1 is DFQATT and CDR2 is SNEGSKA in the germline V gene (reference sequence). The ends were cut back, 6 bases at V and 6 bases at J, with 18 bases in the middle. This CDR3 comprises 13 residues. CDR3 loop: CSAINPKVSEQYF. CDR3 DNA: TGCAGTGCAATAAACCCAAAGGTCTCCGAGCAGTACTTC.

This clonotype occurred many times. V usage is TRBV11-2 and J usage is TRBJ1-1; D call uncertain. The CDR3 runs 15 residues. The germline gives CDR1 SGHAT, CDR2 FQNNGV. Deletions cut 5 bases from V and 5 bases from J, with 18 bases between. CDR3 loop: CASSHMHGLRTEAFF. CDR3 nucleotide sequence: TGTGCCAGCAGCCACATGCATGGCCTCCGGACTGAAGCTTTCTTT.

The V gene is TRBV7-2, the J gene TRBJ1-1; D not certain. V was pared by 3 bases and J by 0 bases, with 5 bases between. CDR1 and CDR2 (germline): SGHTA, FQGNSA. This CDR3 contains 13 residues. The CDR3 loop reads CASSFTLNTEAFF. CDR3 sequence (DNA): TGTGCCAGCAGCTTCACCTTGAACACTGAAGCTTTCTTT.

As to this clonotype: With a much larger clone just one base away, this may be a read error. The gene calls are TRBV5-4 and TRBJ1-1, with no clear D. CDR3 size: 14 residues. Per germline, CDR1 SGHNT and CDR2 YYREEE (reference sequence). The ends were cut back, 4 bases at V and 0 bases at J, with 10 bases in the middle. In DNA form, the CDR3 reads TGTGCCAGCAGCGGCTGGACCTTGAACACTGAAGCTTTCTTT. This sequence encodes CASSGWTLNTEAFF. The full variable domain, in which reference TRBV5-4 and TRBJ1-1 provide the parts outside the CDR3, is ETGVTQSPTHLIKTRGQQVTLRCSSQSGHNTVSWYQQALGQGPQFIFQYYREEENGRGNFPPRFSGLQFPNYSSELNVNALELDDSALYLCASSGWTLNTEAFFGQGTRLTVV.

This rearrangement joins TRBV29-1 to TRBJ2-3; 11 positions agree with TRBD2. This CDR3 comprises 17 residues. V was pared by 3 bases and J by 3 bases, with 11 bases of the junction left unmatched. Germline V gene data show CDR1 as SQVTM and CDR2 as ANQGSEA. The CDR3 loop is CSVDSGGGPGRTDTQYF. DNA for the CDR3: TGCAGCGTTGATAGCGGGGGGGGCCCGGGTAGGACAGATACGCAGTATTTT.

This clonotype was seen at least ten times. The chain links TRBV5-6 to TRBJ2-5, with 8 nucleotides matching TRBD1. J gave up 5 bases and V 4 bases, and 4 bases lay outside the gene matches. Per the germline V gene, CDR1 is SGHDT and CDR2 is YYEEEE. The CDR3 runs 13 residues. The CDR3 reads CASSPDRAETQYF. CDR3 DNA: TGTGCCAGCAGCCCGGACAGGGCGGAGACCCAGTACTTC.

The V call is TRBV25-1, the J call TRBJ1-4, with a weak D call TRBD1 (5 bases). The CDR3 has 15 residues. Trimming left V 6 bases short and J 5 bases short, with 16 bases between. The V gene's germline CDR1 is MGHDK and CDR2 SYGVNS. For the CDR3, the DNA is TGTGCCAGCAGCCTTGAAGGGACGGAAAATGAAAAACTGTTTTTT. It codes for CASSLEGTENEKLFF. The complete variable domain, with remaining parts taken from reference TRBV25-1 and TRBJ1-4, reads EADIYQTPRYLVIGTGKKITLECSQTMGHDKMYWYQQDPGMELHLIHYSYGVNSTEKGDLSSESTVSRIRTEHFPLTLESARPSHTSQYLCASSLEGTENEKLFFGSGTQLSVL.

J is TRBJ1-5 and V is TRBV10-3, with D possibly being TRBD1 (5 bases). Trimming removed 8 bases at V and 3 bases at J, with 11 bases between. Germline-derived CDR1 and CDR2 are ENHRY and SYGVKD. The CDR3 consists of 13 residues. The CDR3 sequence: CAIVPGPNQPQHF. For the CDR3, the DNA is TGTGCCATCGTCCCGGGGCCCAATCAGCCCCAGCATTTT.

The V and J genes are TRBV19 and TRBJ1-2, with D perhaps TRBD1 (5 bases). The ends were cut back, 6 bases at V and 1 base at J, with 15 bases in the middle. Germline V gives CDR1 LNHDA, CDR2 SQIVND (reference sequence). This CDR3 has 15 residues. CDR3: CASSLDSADNYGYTF. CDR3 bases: TGTGCCAGTAGCCTTGACAGCGCTGATAACTATGGCTACACCTTC.

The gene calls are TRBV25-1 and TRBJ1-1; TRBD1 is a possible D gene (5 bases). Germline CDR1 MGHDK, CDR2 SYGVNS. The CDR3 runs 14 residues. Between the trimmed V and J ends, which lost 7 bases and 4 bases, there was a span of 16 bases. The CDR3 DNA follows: TGTGCCAGCACCTCGTTAGGGGTTGGCACTGAAGCTTTCTTT. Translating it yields CASTSLGVGTEAFF.

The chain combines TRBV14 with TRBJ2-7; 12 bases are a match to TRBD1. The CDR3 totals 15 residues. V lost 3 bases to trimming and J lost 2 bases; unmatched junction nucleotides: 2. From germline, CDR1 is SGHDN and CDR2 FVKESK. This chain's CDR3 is CASSQGTGGPYEQYF. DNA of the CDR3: TGTGCCAGCAGCCAGGGGACAGGGGGCCCCTACGAGCAGTACTTC.

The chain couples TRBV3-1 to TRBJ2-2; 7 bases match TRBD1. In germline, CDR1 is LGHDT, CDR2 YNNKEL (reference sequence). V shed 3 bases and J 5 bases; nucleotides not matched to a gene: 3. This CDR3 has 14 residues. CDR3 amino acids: CASSQTGITGELFF. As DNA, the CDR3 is TGTGCCAGCAGCCAGACAGGGATAACCGGGGAGCTGTTTTTT.

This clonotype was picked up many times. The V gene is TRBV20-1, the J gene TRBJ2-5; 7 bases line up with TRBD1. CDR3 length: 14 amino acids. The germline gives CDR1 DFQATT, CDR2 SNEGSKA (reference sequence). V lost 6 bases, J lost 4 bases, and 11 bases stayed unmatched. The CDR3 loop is CSATRPGQPETQYF. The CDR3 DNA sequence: TGCAGTGCCACTCGCCCGGGACAGCCAGAGACCCAGTACTTC.

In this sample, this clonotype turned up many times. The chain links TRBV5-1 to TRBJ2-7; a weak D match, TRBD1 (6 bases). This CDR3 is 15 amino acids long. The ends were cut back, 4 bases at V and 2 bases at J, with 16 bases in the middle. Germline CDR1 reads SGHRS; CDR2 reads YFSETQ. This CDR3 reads CASSQGHLGTYEQYF. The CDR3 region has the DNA TGCGCCAGCAGCCAGGGACACTTGGGCACCTACGAGCAGTACTTC.